This T cell receptor (beta chain) was sequenced for a study of blood T cell repertoires in COVID-19. Study information: The United States, Italy and Spain supplied acute and convalescent COVID-19 samples. In each case, the material was cDNA or gDNA derived from T cells, B-cell-depleted T cells, or PBMCs.

Germline V gives CDR1 LNHNV, CDR2 YYDKDF (reference sequence). The CDR3 spans 17 residues. Trimming cost V 0 bases and J 6 bases, with 20 bases left between them. The repertoire was sequenced with immunoSEQ multiplex PCR; TCRdb's copy has only in-frame clones and lacks some. The sample comprises about 69,000 clones, 75% to 85% of which are singletons, and roughly 50% rests with the top ten. Sequenced sample: peripheral blood. The clonotype was recovered from a human donor in a cohort sampled during active COVID-19. The V call is TRBV15, the J call TRBJ2-5, with a tentative D call TRBD2 (6 bases). The CDR3 DNA follows: TGTGCCACCAGCAGAGAGGGGGTCGGGGGTGGTACGAAGACCCAGTACTTC. Encoded protein: CATSREGVGGGTKTQYF.